This record looks at one T cell receptor beta chain sequence and its context. Its antigen specificity is not known. No quality values exist for individual bases; no much larger clone is one base distant. The cohort comprised fewer than 700 healthy bone marrow donors. At the time of sampling, all cohort members were nominally healthy, though unrecorded immune exposures were likely present. The donor tested CMV seronegative, placing the donor among the approximately 360 seronegative members of the cohort. Every donor gave a peripheral blood sample, and the peripheral blood mononuclear cells from that sample were used for TCR beta sequencing. Genomic DNA extraction from the blood cell samples was performed with the Qiagen DNeasy Blood Extraction Kit. This sample is part of a study of cytomegalovirus exposure and HLA in healthy donors (dated by TCRdb to about 2017). For the wider study: An earlier analysis of 587 of the donors reported approximately 300 Gb of sequence data and 95 million to 130 million unique TCR beta sequences obtained from 150 million to 200 million T cells. Approximately 310 gigabases of sequencing data and 70 million to 100 million unique TCR sequences made up an early release that covered several hundred HLA-typed donors. The genetic ancestry cluster associated with self-reported Caucasian donors included around four fifths of the approximately 430 genotyped donors. The study was designed to test whether signatures of past pathogen exposure could be identified by cataloging public T cell receptors. Using immunosequencing, the study profiled T cell repertoires from approximately 700 subjects and related those repertoires to cytomegalovirus serostatus. A separate validation cohort of 90 to 150 different subjects was used in addition to the 666-subject first cohort. The study combined high-throughput TCR immunosequencing, statistical association of individual TCRs with disease status, and machine learning to predict cytomegalovirus infection status. A later analysis re-examined previously published TCR beta repertoires from more than 600 donors and added high-resolution HLA genotyping to investigate patterns of TCR occurrence. Rather than using new phenotypic data, the later analysis identified candidate immune exposures from TCR beta sequences and from how often those sequences occurred across donors. In an earlier analysis of about 590 of the donors, high-throughput TCR beta sequencing was used to judge whether each TCR beta V gene segment behaved as functional or pseudogenic. Donor age, sex, ethnicity and CMV serostatus were compiled alongside the repertoire data. A later genetic analysis took genome-wide SNP genotypes for about 65% of the roughly 670 donors and used that subset as a discovery cohort. All discovery cohort repertoires had been generated on a single sequencing platform. HLA typing covered class I and class II loci at four-digit resolution. The number of donors typed differed by locus, with 629-630 for A, B, C, DRB1 and DQB1, around 520 for DQA1, 606 for DPA1, and over 400 for DPB1. Because of strong linkage in the cohort, five DR-DQ haplotypes were treated as single units for association and clustering. Among roughly 400 genotyped donors of the cohort, an average of around 250,000 unique TCR beta nucleotide sequences was sequenced per donor, of which about 19% were non-productive. The paper's findings and limits, for the study overall: Specific HLA alleles were associated with 15,000 to 20,000 TCR beta sequences at a false discovery rate of 0.05 in a later analysis. This cohort had only TCR beta chains sequenced, and the lack of alpha or paired-chain data limited which features could be detected. Cytomegalovirus status was reported to be diagnosed by the classifier with high specificity and sensitivity in both the original and validation cohorts. The study listed 150 to 200 TCR beta chains as associated with cytomegalovirus. Because counts were too low, some 17 rarely observed V segments, including chromosome 9 orphons, were excluded from the earlier analysis of 587 of the donors. Immune exposure information for the cohort was limited to CMV serostatus. A later genetic analysis associated a missense DCLRE1C variant with V-gene and J-gene trimming of TCR beta chains, and an independent cohort replicated the association. In an earlier analysis of several hundred of the donors, most TCR beta V segments were observed in productive rearrangements about 90% or about 30% of the time, broadly matching IMGT annotations. In a later analysis, several top co-occurrence clusters were reported to appear linked to parvovirus B19, influenza, CMV and Epstein-Barr virus. Strong co-occurrence of HLA alleles, especially DR and DQ, made assigning TCR associations to individual alleles difficult. Some IMGT-functional V segments, including TRBV6-2 and TRBV6-3, could not be told apart with the 87-base-pair reads, so those segments were excluded. A later analysis found that HLA-associated TCR beta chains were more clonally expanded and had lower generation probabilities than equally common non-associated chains. Most TCR sequences were observed very rarely across donors, whereas some public TCRs were present in many individuals. According to a later genetic analysis, donors in an Asian-associated ancestry cluster had fewer N-insertions in productive TCRs than the approximately 700-donor mean. Correlated functional status among segregating V segments might reflect linkage disequilibrium, but an unknown experimental factor could not be ruled out. Presence/absence analyses assumed roughly uniform sequencing depth across donors, an assumption that may not hold. According to a later analysis, TCR association rates differed among HLA loci, with DRB1 alleles showing the most associated TCRs and HLA-C alleles showing the fewest. The sequencing pipeline was judged likely to have produced a cluster of highly shared sequence variants as a technical artifact. A further reported finding was that TCR beta sequences accurately predicted the HLA-A and HLA-B alleles for most subjects in the first cohort. According to the authors, the approach could potentially be generalized to other disease states and immunological phenotypes. Three of the identified cytomegalovirus-associated TCR beta chains were confirmed in vitro to be specific for cytomegalovirus antigens. HLA typing was unavailable for some donors at each locus, so association tests used only the typed subset. Most CMV-associated TCR beta chains appeared to be HLA-restricted in a later analysis, and the HLA associations seemed to be driven largely by CMV exposure.

The germline V gene supplies CDR1 MNHEY and CDR2 SVGAGI. Measured from the cysteine to the phenylalanine, the CDR3 is 15 residues long. Only the CDR3 part of the read is kept: 45 bases, read in frame from the first base. Cut back by 10 bases and 0 bases, the V and J ends lie 16 bases apart. Library prep was done by the immunoSEQ multiplex PCR assay. For the multiplex PCR, a mixture combining 60 forward primers for TCR Vbeta segments and 13 reverse primers for TCR Jbeta segments was used. The CDR3 region of rearranged TCR beta genes was amplified from genomic DNA with a multiplex PCR assay. On the Illumina HiSeq System, the amplified TCR beta libraries were sequenced as 87-base-pair reads. In the authors' own workflow: A later analysis counted about 82 million unique TCR beta chains across the 500 to 850 repertoires, and some 12 million of these chains were shared by at least two donors. Raw reads were error-corrected and collapsed into unique sequences by a nearest-neighbor algorithm in which closely related sequences were merged to remove PCR and sequencing errors. Alignment of CDR3 sequences to IMGT reference sequences was used to assign V, D and J gene segments. For a sequence to be retained, at least a six-nucleotide match to both a V gene segment and a J gene segment was required. Rearrangements were called productive when the CDR3 lacked stop codons and stayed in frame with V and J; all others were non-productive. Following IMGT convention, CDR3 was defined as the stretch from the second conserved V-encoded cysteine up to the conserved J-encoded phenylalanine. The earlier analysis of around 640 of the donors excluded sequences that lacked an unambiguous match to a single V gene segment. An earlier analysis of fewer than 650 of the donors classified V segments as functional when productive rearrangements were above 56.7% and as segregating when the standard deviation between donors was above 5%. A statistical classification framework was built for diagnosing cytomegalovirus status from the catalog of TCR beta chain sequences. V and J gene assignment, in a later analysis, came from comparing TCR nucleotide sequences with IMGT/GENE-DB human TR gene sequences. In a later analysis, CDR3 sequences and most-parsimonious VDJ recombination scenarios were assigned using the TCRdist pipeline. A later analysis defined each TCR beta chain by its CDR3 amino acid sequence plus V-gene family, and excluded reads lacking a unique V-gene family. As a way to deal with suspected cross-contamination and a sequencing artifact, a later analysis dropped hundreds of nucleotide sequences that were highly shared and had low generation probability. A later analysis calculated a clonal expansion index for each public chain from normalized within-repertoire ranks of inferred template counts. In a later analysis, generation probabilities were computed using a VDJ recombination model fitted to out-of-frame rearrangements, and the results were checked against IGoR. In a later analysis, TCR-TCR, TCR-HLA and TCR-CMV co-occurrence was scored with hypergeometric tests, and a repertoire-size bias correction was applied to TCR pairs. A later analysis estimated false discovery rates by permuting HLA or CMV assignments 20 times. In a later analysis, co-occurring TCRs were grouped using DBSCAN, with TCRdist sequence similarity added in when clustering inside HLA-allele-positive subsets. Co-occurrence clustering excluded repertoires with fewer than 30,000 or more than 120,000 public chains, plus five with anomalous nucleotide sharing. Held by TCRdb, this immuneACCESS table contains in-frame sequences only and omits some clones. Under half of the omission traces to an unresolved V gene where checked; the cause of the rest is unknown. D and trimming were read from the DNA, whereas the V and J calls and clone size are those reported in that table. Present in this sample are approximately 130,000 clones, about 69% of which were seen just once. The ten largest account for roughly 3.1% of the sample.

The TCR comes from a man younger than 45 in good health and CMV-seronegative. Recombination linked TRBV6-5 to TRBJ1-5; D gene: possibly TRBD1, on 5 matching bases. The sequencing input was PBMCs. The sequence in DNA is TGTGCCACCAGGGACGGGGTATATAGCAATCAGCCCCAGCATTTT. Its translation is CATRDGVYSNQPQHF.